This TCR beta chain was captured by sequencing in a study of siplizumab effects on memory and regulatory T cells. General study findings and limits: Unstimulated naive T cells seemed to show more diversity than memory cells did, and they also seemed to be among the major contributors to the alloresponse. Proof of suppressive function in proliferating Tregs from siplizumab cultures was not established.

Naive, memory, effector memory and TEMRA subsets, all unstimulated, were sequenced in three donor pairs. Comment on this clone: Its antigen is unknown.

Sequencing was performed with immunoSEQ multiplex PCR; in TCRdb, only in-frame clones are kept and a portion is missing. The profile shows tens of thousands of clones, more than 80% of them singletons. Germline CDR1 and CDR2: MNHEY and SVGAGI. The CDR3 is 15 amino acids. V was pared by 6 bases and J by 5 bases, with 8 bases of the junction left unmatched. The chain joins TRBV6-5 to TRBJ2-1, with 9 nucleotides matching TRBD2. Source material: naive CD4+ T cells sorted from blood. The origin of this receptor is a human donor in good health. The CDR3 reads CASSIGLASNNEQFF. The CDR3 DNA reads TGTGCCAGCAGCATTGGACTAGCGAGTAACAATGAGCAGTTCTTC.